This T cell receptor beta chain was sequenced in a study of cytomegalovirus exposure and HLA in healthy donors (dated by TCRdb to about 2017). About the investigation overall: According to a later analysis, one platform produced both the 110 or so validation repertoires and the 670 or so repertoires of the first cohort. To predict cytomegalovirus infection status, the study combined high-throughput TCR immunosequencing, statistical association of individual TCRs with disease status, and machine learning. The aim of the study was to test whether cataloging public T cell receptors could identify signatures of past pathogen exposure. In addition to the first cohort of 650 to 800 subjects, a separate validation cohort of some 120 different subjects was used. What the authors observed across the whole study: In vitro tests confirmed that three of the cytomegalovirus-associated TCR beta chains recognize cytomegalovirus antigens. The authors suggested that the approach could potentially be extended to other disease states and immunological phenotypes. A later analysis lacked HLA typing for the validation cohort, so it scored co-occurrence in that cohort across all 110 or so repertoires. The study listed approximately 160 TCR beta chains as associated with cytomegalovirus. The classifier was reported to diagnose cytomegalovirus status with high specificity and sensitivity in both the original and validation cohorts. Most TCR sequences were seen in very few donors, while some public TCRs were found in many individuals. In a later analysis, TCRs clustered in the first cohort were found to also tend to co-occur in the 130 or so validation repertoires, with around 94% of cluster scores above 0.

Separate from the approximately 690-subject first cohort, the validation cohort of about 120 subjects was the group to which the donors belonged. Libraries were built with the immunoSEQ multiplex PCR assay. From the authors' description of their analysis: A statistical classification framework was built to diagnose cytomegalovirus status from the catalog of TCR beta chain sequences. The source is immuneACCESS, and TCRdb retained only in-frame sequences with V and J called. Part of the clones is not carried over; for the studies checked, unresolved V genes explain less than half of this, and the remainder is unexplained. The V and J calls and clone size are taken from that table; D and trimming were inferred from the DNA. Within this sample are 150,000 to 200,000 clones, with more than 75% of them counted one time only. Under 3.5% of the sample goes to the ten largest clones. Regarding this clone: Its antigen is currently not known. The input lacks base qualities; no much larger clone sits a single base away.

As encoded in the germline V gene (reference sequence), CDR1 is LNHNV while CDR2 is YYDKDF. From its cysteine to its phenylalanine, the CDR3 spans 13 amino acids. Only the CDR3 DNA is retained, 39 bases long and in frame from the first base. V is cut by 0 bases and J by 7 bases, and the space between the germline ends is 9 bases. The chain employs TRBV15 and TRBJ1-2; TRBD1 is perhaps the D gene, given 5 matching bases. This sequence was found in a man between 18 and 35 years old in good health and CMV-seropositive. Sequencing used PBMCs. The CDR3 amino acid sequence is: CATSRDRGSGYTF. The nucleotides are TGTGCCACCAGCAGAGATAGGGGCAGTGGCTACACCTTC.